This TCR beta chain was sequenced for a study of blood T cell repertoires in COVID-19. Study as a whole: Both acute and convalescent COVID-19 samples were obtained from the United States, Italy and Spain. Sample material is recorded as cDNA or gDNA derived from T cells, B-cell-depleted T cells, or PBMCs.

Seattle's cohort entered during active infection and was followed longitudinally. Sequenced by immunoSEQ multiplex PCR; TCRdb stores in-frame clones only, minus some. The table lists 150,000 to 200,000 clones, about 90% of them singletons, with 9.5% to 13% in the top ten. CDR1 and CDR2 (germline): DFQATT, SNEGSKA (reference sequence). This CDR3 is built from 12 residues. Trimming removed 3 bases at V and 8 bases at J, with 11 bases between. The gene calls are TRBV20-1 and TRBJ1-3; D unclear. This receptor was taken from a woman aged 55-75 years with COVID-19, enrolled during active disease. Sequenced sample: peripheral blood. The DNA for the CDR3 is TGCAGTGCTAGTAATTTTCGAGACACCATATATTTT. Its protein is CSASNFRDTIYF.